The rows below give T cell receptor beta chains drawn from one sample of a study of identical twins. TCRdb itself ran the 5' RACE reads through MiXCR, one entry per CDR3 protein. The sample includes approximately 1.8 million distinct CDR3 sequences, less than 35% of them seen just once. The material sequenced was cord blood. The receptors were sampled from a newborn girl in good health. CDR3s include the opening cysteine and the closing phenylalanine or tryptophan. The order of the fields is CDR3 DNA, CDR3 protein, J gene, CDR3 length, V gene, D gene, clone size. A D gene is named only where the DNA matches it firmly. Clone size is not always given. Where it is, it says once, few, many or a class for expanded clones.

DNA: TGTGCCACCAGCAGAGAAGGAACAGCCGCCAACTACGGGCAGTACTTC
CDR3: CATSREGTAANYGQYF
J: TRBJ2-5
length: 16
V: TRBV15
D: -
size: -

DNA: TGTGCCACACAGGGAGAGACCCAGTACTTC
CDR3: CATQGETQYF
J: TRBJ2-5
length: 10
V: TRBV6-5
D: -
size: -

DNA: TGTACCATTAGCGGGACGCAAGAGACCCAGTACTTC
CDR3: CTISGTQETQYF
J: TRBJ2-5
length: 12
V: TRBV10-3
D: TRBD2
size: -

DNA: TGTGCCAGCTCACTTGACGTAGGGGAGACAGATACGCAGTATTTT
CDR3: CASSLDVGETDTQYF
J: TRBJ2-3
length: 15
V: TRBV18
D: -
size: few

DNA: TGTGCCAGCGGGGGCGGGTTGGAAAACATTCAGTACTTC
CDR3: CASGGGLENIQYF
J: TRBJ2-4
length: 13
V: TRBV6-1
D: -
size: -

DNA: TGTGCCACCAGTGATTTGGACAACAATGAGCAGTTCTTC
CDR3: CATSDLDNNEQFF
J: TRBJ2-1
length: 13
V: TRBV24-1
D: -
size: many

DNA: TGCGCCAGCAGCCAGGACCGCCCTATCTATGACTACACCTTC
CDR3: CASSQDRPIYDYTF
J: TRBJ1-2
length: 14
V: TRBV5-1
D: -
size: -

DNA: TGCAGTGCTGACAGGTCGTACGAGCAGTACTTC
CDR3: CSADRSYEQYF
J: TRBJ2-7
length: 11
V: TRBV20-1
D: -
size: few

DNA: TGTGCCAGCAGTTTCTGGGACAGGGAAGAGACCCAGTACTTC
CDR3: CASSFWDREETQYF
J: TRBJ2-5
length: 14
V: TRBV27
D: TRBD1
size: once

DNA: TGTGCCAGCAAACTAGCGGGGGCGAAATCCTACGAGCAGTACTTC
CDR3: CASKLAGAKSYEQYF
J: TRBJ2-7
length: 15
V: TRBV2
D: TRBD2
size: few

DNA: TGTGCCAGCAGTTACTCGGGACAGGCGAACACTGAAGCTTTCTTT
CDR3: CASSYSGQANTEAFF
J: TRBJ1-1
length: 15
V: TRBV6-6
D: TRBD1
size: few

DNA: TGTGCCAGCAGCCCGGACAGGGAGGCATATGGCTACACCTTC
CDR3: CASSPDREAYGYTF
J: TRBJ1-2
length: 14
V: TRBV7-8
D: TRBD1
size: few

DNA: TGTGCCAGCAGCCAACGGACAGGGTTAAATGAGCAGTTCTTC
CDR3: CASSQRTGLNEQFF
J: TRBJ2-1
length: 14
V: TRBV5-4
D: TRBD1
size: few

DNA: TGTGCCAGCAGCCAAGGGACAGGTCACACAGATACGCAGTATTTT
CDR3: CASSQGTGHTDTQYF
J: TRBJ2-3
length: 15
V: TRBV3-1
D: TRBD1
size: -

DNA: TGCAGTGCTAGAGATACGGAGAGCACAGATACGCAGTATTTT
CDR3: CSARDTESTDTQYF
J: TRBJ2-3
length: 14
V: TRBV20-1
D: -
size: -

DNA: TGTGCCAGCAGTTTGCGACAGGGGCGCTCCTTTCCCGAGCAGTACTTC
CDR3: CASSLRQGRSFPEQYF
J: TRBJ2-7
length: 16
V: TRBV27
D: TRBD1
size: -

DNA: TGTGCCAGCAGTCCCGCGAGCGGGAGCTACGAGCAGTACTTC
CDR3: CASSPASGSYEQYF
J: TRBJ2-7
length: 14
V: TRBV28
D: TRBD2
size: few

DNA: TGCAGTGCTCGACAGGGGACCTCATATGGCTACACCTTC
CDR3: CSARQGTSYGYTF
J: TRBJ1-2
length: 13
V: TRBV20-1
D: TRBD1
size: few

DNA: TGCAGTGCTAGCGGGACAGGGGGTTTGACCGGGGAGCTGTTTTTT
CDR3: CSASGTGGLTGELFF
J: TRBJ2-2
length: 15
V: TRBV20-1
D: TRBD1
size: -

DNA: TGCGCCAGCACCCAAAGGGCAGCGGGGAGCACAGATACGCAGTATTTT
CDR3: CASTQRAAGSTDTQYF
J: TRBJ2-3
length: 16
V: TRBV4-1
D: TRBD2
size: many

DNA: TGTGCCACCAGCAGAGATCCCCGCACCGGGGAGCTGTTTTTT
CDR3: CATSRDPRTGELFF
J: TRBJ2-2
length: 14
V: TRBV15
D: -
size: -

DNA: TGTGCCAGTAGAGGACTAGACAGCGATACGCAGTATTTT
CDR3: CASRGLDSDTQYF
J: TRBJ2-3
length: 13
V: TRBV19
D: TRBD2
size: few

DNA: TGCGGCGTTGAAAAGGTCATGAACACTGAAGCTTTCTTT
CDR3: CGVEKVMNTEAFF
J: TRBJ1-1
length: 13
V: TRBV29-1
D: -
size: -

DNA: TGCGCCAGCAGCTTGAGGCAGGGAGGGGCTGAAGCTTTCTTT
CDR3: CASSLRQGGAEAFF
J: TRBJ1-1
length: 14
V: TRBV5-1
D: -
size: few

DNA: TGCGCCAGCAGGAAGACTAGCGGGGGGCAAGAGACCCAGTACTTC
CDR3: CASRKTSGGQETQYF
J: TRBJ2-5
length: 15
V: TRBV4-1
D: TRBD2
size: few

DNA: TGTGCCAGCAGCTTCCCGGGACAGATACCGTACGAGCAGTACTTC
CDR3: CASSFPGQIPYEQYF
J: TRBJ2-7
length: 15
V: TRBV11-2
D: TRBD1
size: -

DNA: TGTGCCAGCAGTTACTCCCGAAAGAGAGGGCCATACGAGCAGTACTTC
CDR3: CASSYSRKRGPYEQYF
J: TRBJ2-7
length: 16
V: TRBV6-6
D: -
size: -

DNA: TGTGCCAGCAGTCCCGCCTTGGCCTACAATGAGCAGTTCTTC
CDR3: CASSPALAYNEQFF
J: TRBJ2-1
length: 14
V: TRBV27
D: -
size: -

DNA: TGCAGTGCTAGAGGACAGGGAGGCCGGACTAGCCGTTACAATGAGCAGTTCTTC
CDR3: CSARGQGGRTSRYNEQFF
J: TRBJ2-1
length: 18
V: TRBV20-1
D: -
size: -

DNA: TGTGCCAGCAGCCCCTCAGAAGCCTACGAGCAGTACTTC
CDR3: CASSPSEAYEQYF
J: TRBJ2-7
length: 13
V: TRBV9
D: -
size: -

DNA: TGTGCCAGCAGTTACTCTGGGCGGTTCGGGAGCACAGATACGCAGTATTTT
CDR3: CASSYSGRFGSTDTQYF
J: TRBJ2-3
length: 17
V: TRBV6-5
D: -
size: -

DNA: TGCGCCAGCAGCTTGGCCGGGGACATTTGGGGCGAGCAGTACTTC
CDR3: CASSLAGDIWGEQYF
J: TRBJ2-7
length: 15
V: TRBV5-1
D: -
size: few

DNA: TGTGCCAGCAGCTTAGAGAGGGGCTACACCTTC
CDR3: CASSLERGYTF
J: TRBJ1-2
length: 11
V: TRBV7-8
D: -
size: many

DNA: TGTGCCAGCAGAAGTCCGGGACACCCCACAGATACGCAGTATTTT
CDR3: CASRSPGHPTDTQYF
J: TRBJ2-3
length: 15
V: TRBV2
D: -
size: -

DNA: TGTGCCACCAGTGATTCCCGGACAGGGGGCCCGGGACGAACAGATACGCAGTATTTT
CDR3: CATSDSRTGGPGRTDTQYF
J: TRBJ2-3
length: 19
V: TRBV24-1
D: TRBD1
size: -

DNA: TGCAGTGCACTAGCGGGAGCCCACGAGCAGTACTTC
CDR3: CSALAGAHEQYF
J: TRBJ2-7
length: 12
V: TRBV20-1
D: TRBD2
size: -

DNA: TGTGCCAGCAGTTCCGGGAACGTGGTCGCCGAGCAGTACTTC
CDR3: CASSSGNVVAEQYF
J: TRBJ2-7
length: 14
V: TRBV12-3/TRBV12-4
D: -
size: few

DNA: TGTGCCAGCATCCCGGGACTAGCGGTGGGTAATGAGCAGTTCTTC
CDR3: CASIPGLAVGNEQFF
J: TRBJ2-1
length: 15
V: TRBV2
D: TRBD2
size: -

DNA: TGTGCCAGCAGTTTATCGTACGGGATCCTGAACACTGAAGCTTTCTTT
CDR3: CASSLSYGILNTEAFF
J: TRBJ1-1
length: 16
V: TRBV27
D: -
size: few

DNA: TGTGCCAGCGGGACAGGGAATAATTCACCCCTCCACTTT
CDR3: CASGTGNNSPLHF
J: TRBJ1-6
length: 13
V: TRBV5-5
D: TRBD1
size: -

DNA: TGCAGTGCCAAACGGACTAGCGGCCACAATGAGCAGTTCTTC
CDR3: CSAKRTSGHNEQFF
J: TRBJ2-1
length: 14
V: TRBV20-1
D: TRBD2
size: -

DNA: TGCAGTGCTAGTCAACCGGTACTCAATGAGCAGTTCTTC
CDR3: CSASQPVLNEQFF
J: TRBJ2-1
length: 13
V: TRBV20-1
D: -
size: -

DNA: TGTGCCAGCAGCCAAGTTGTCGGGGACAGCCCTAACTATGGCTACACCTTC
CDR3: CASSQVVGDSPNYGYTF
J: TRBJ1-2
length: 17
V: TRBV4-2
D: TRBD1
size: -

DNA: TGTGCCAGTAGTATCCCCGGGGGCGACAATCAGCCCCAGCATTTT
CDR3: CASSIPGGDNQPQHF
J: TRBJ1-5
length: 15
V: TRBV19
D: -
size: few